One sample yielded the 30 T cell receptor beta chains listed below, sequenced in a study of control samples from healthy donors and cancer patients. Sequenced by immunoSEQ multiplex PCR; TCRdb stores in-frame clones only, minus some. The data contain about 120,000 clones, about 87% of them seen just once; the ten biggest clones take up about 12%. Material: blood. The receptors derive from a man aged 25-45 years in good health.

The chain has TRBV9 and TRBJ2-7, with 7 positions matching TRBD1. The germline CDR1 and CDR2 sequences are SGDLS and YYNGEE. The CDR3 consists of 15 residues. With V trimmed by 2 bases and J by 5 bases, 10 bases remained unmatched. The CDR3 DNA is TGTGCCAGCAGCGTCACCGGGACAGTTAATGACGAGCAGTACTTC. This translates into CASSVTGTVNDEQYF.

The V and J genes are TRBV28 and TRBJ1-3; TRBD1 might be the D (6 bases). Trimming left V 5 bases short and J 1 base short, with 9 bases between. This CDR3 region has 14 residues. CDR1 is MDHEN, CDR2 SYDVKM, per germline. This CDR3 reads CASSGTRSGNTIYF. DNA for the CDR3: TGTGCCAGCAGTGGGACACGGTCTGGAAACACCATATATTTT. The full variable domain, rest sourced from reference TRBV28 and TRBJ1-3, is DVKVTQSSRYLVKRTGEKVFLECVQDMDHENMFWYRQDPGLGLRLIYFSYDVKMKEKGDIPEGYSVSREKKERFSLILESASTNQTSMYLCASSGTRSGNTIYFGEGSWLTVV.

V and J are TRBV29-1 and TRBJ1-1, with D possibly TRBD1 on 5 matching bases. V lost 7 bases, J lost 0 bases, and 21 bases lay in between. Germline V CDR1 and CDR2: SQVTM, ANQGSEA. This CDR3 has 16 amino acids. The DNA of the CDR3 is TGCAGCGCCGGGCTGGGGGGAGGAGACATGAACACTGAAGCTTTCTTT. The encoded protein is CSAGLGGGDMNTEAFF. Supplemented by reference TRBV29-1 and TRBJ1-1, the full variable domain reads SAVISQKPSRDICQRGTSLTIQCQVDSQVTMMFWYRQQPGQSLTLIATANQGSEATYESGFVIDKFPISRPNLTFSTLTVSNMSPEDSSIYLCSAGLGGGDMNTEAFFGQGTRLTVV.

This chain joins TRBV12-3 or TRBV12-4 and TRBJ1-2; D gene uncertain. The CDR3 loop spans 13 amino acids. The V end was cut by 4 bases, the J end by 2 bases, with 8 bases between. DNA of the CDR3: TGTGCCAGCAGTTCGACGGGAAACTATGGCTACACCTTC. This gives the protein CASSSTGNYGYTF.

This sequence joins TRBV5-4 and TRBJ1-1; TRBD1 matches 8 bases. In germline, CDR1 is SGHNT, CDR2 YYREEE (reference sequence). V gave up 4 bases and J gave up 5 bases; unmatched junction bases: 7. The CDR3 extends over 14 amino acids. DNA for the CDR3: TGTGCCAGCAGCGTTCTGACAGGGGATACTGAAGCTTTCTTT. This gives the protein CASSVLTGDTEAFF.

In DNA, the CDR3 is TGCGCCAGCAGCCAAGATGGGGGCGGGGATACGCAGTATTTT. It yields the protein CASSQDGGGDTQYF. The chain employs TRBV4-1 and TRBJ2-3; the D gene is possibly TRBD1 (6 bases). The V and J ends lost 0 bases and 6 bases respectively, with 10 bases between them. CDR3 length: 14 residues. Germline lookup yields CDR1 MGHRA and CDR2 YSYEKL.

The rearrangement joins TRBV25-1 to TRBJ1-1, with TRBD1 matching 7 bases. CDR1 and CDR2 from the germline V gene are MGHDK and SYGVNS. The CDR3 runs to 15 residues. Trimming took 1 base from V and 11 from J; bases not matched to a gene: 13. This CDR3 reads CASSEFGTEIGYAFF. CDR3 sequence (DNA): TGTGCCAGCAGTGAATTTGGGACAGAGATCGGCTACGCTTTCTTT.

The chain combines TRBV27 with TRBJ1-2; 7 bases fit TRBD1. CDR1 MNHEY and CDR2 SMNVEV come from the germline V gene (reference sequence). Losses at the gene ends were 5 bases for V and 0 bases for J; bases not matched to a gene: 9. The CDR3 consists of 16 residues. CDR3 nucleotide sequence: TGTGCCAGCAGTCCCTCAGGGGGGGGTCCTAACTATGGCTACACCTTC. Its protein is CASSPSGGGPNYGYTF.

The sample holds a few counts of this clone. The chain carries TRBV19 and TRBJ1-1; the D gene is possibly TRBD1 (5 bases). Germline CDR1 LNHDA, CDR2 SQIVND (reference sequence). The CDR3 extends over 12 amino acids. With 6 bases removed from V and 7 bases from J, the gap between germline ends came to 12 bases. CDR3 loop: CASSARQFEAFF. The CDR3 DNA reads as TGTGCCAGTAGCGCTAGACAGTTTGAAGCTTTCTTT.

The gene calls are TRBV5-1 and TRBJ1-1; 8 bases map to TRBD1. CDR1 SGHRS and CDR2 YFSETQ come from the germline V gene. The CDR3 is made up of 15 amino acids. The J segment lost 4 bases and the V segment lost 7 bases, leaving 12 bases of the junction unmatched. The CDR3 bases are TGCGCCAGCTTTAACGGTACCACAGGGGGCACTGAAGCTTTCTTT. Translation gives CASFNGTTGGTEAFF.

The rearrangement links TRBV18 to TRBJ1-2; D is undetermined. The CDR3 consists of 12 residues. The V gene's germline CDR1 is KGHSH and CDR2 LQKENI. V was trimmed by 4 bases and J by 10 bases, leaving 13 bases between them. This CDR3 reads CASSLNGVDYTF. CDR3 coding DNA: TGTGCCAGCTCACTCAACGGAGTTGACTACACCTTC. Together with reference TRBV18 and TRBJ1-2, the CDR3 gives the full variable domain: NAGVMQNPRHLVRRRGQEARLRCSPMKGHSHVYWYRQLPEEGLKFMVYLQKENIIDESGMPKERFSAEFPKEGPSILRIQQVVRGDSAAYFCASSLNGVDYTFGSGTRLTVV.

The DNA for the CDR3 is TGTGCCAGCAGCCCGCGACAGGGTGGCTACACCTTC. Protein sequence: CASSPRQGGYTF. J is TRBJ1-2 and V is TRBV3-1 (or the pseudogene TRBV3-2); 7 bases are shared with TRBD1. V gave up 4 bases and J gave up 7 bases; unmatched junction bases: 3. Germline V gene sequence: CDR1 LGHDT, CDR2 YNNKEL (reference sequence). The CDR3 loop spans 12 amino acids.

This chain joins TRBV5-4 and TRBJ2-1, with TRBD1 as a possible D gene (5 bases). The V end was cut by 4 bases, the J end by 5 bases, with 10 bases between. CDR1 is SGHNT and CDR2 is YYREEE in the germline V gene (reference sequence). CDR3 length: 13 residues. Here the CDR3 reads CASSRRVDNEQFF. CDR3 sequence (DNA): TGTGCCAGCAGCCGCAGGGTGGACAATGAGCAGTTCTTC.

V and J are TRBV20-1 and TRBJ2-5; D gene ambiguous. Deletions cut 3 bases from V and 4 bases from J, with 6 bases between. The length of the CDR3 is 11 residues. Germline CDR1 and CDR2: DFQATT and SNEGSKA (reference sequence). As DNA, the CDR3 is TGCAGTGCTAGCGCGGCAGAGACCCAGTACTTC. Translated: CSASAAETQYF.

This clone was counted only a few times. The rearrangement uses TRBV30 and TRBJ1-1; the D gene is possibly TRBD1 (5 bases). Deletions cut 5 bases from V and 2 bases from J, with 15 bases between. The CDR3 has 14 amino acids. Germline loops: CDR1 GTSNPN, CDR2 SVGIG (reference sequence). The CDR3 sequence is CAWASWGRNTEAFF. For the CDR3, the DNA is TGTGCCTGGGCCTCGTGGGGCAGAAACACTGAAGCTTTCTTT.

A single count supports this clone. The rearrangement joins TRBV7-3 to TRBJ2-2; a possible D gene is TRBD1 (6 bases). V lost 5 bases to trimming and J lost 8 bases, with 15 bases between them. The CDR3 runs to 14 residues. CDR1 is SGHTA, CDR2 FQGTGA, per germline. The CDR3 spells CASSPDRWTGELFF. The CDR3 DNA follows: TGTGCCAGCAGCCCGGACAGATGGACGGGGGAGCTGTTTTTT.

V is TRBV2 and J is TRBJ1-4; D ambiguous. Per germline, CDR1 SNHLY and CDR2 FYNNEI. The CDR3 loop spans 11 amino acids. V lost 2 bases to trimming and J lost 13 bases, with 8 bases between them. The CDR3 is CASSETLGLFF. CDR3 bases: TGTGCCAGCAGTGAAACACTGGGACTGTTTTTT.

The V call is TRBV2, the J call TRBJ1-4; 8 bases align to TRBD1. The length of the CDR3 is 15 residues. CDR1 is SNHLY, CDR2 FYNNEI, per germline. Losses at the gene ends were 2 bases for V and 4 bases for J; bases not matched to a gene: 3. CDR3 residues: CASSELGQDNEKLFF. The CDR3 DNA reads TGTGCCAGCAGTGAATTGGGACAGGATAATGAAAAACTGTTTTTT.

V is TRBV15 and J is TRBJ1-5; 7 bases agree with TRBD1. V trimming: 0 bases; J trimming: 7 bases; junction bases outside the gene matches: 9. The CDR3 is 16 residues long. Germline loops: CDR1 LNHNV, CDR2 YYDKDF (reference sequence). CDR3 nucleotides: TGTGCCACCAGCAGAGATCTACAGGGGACTGGGCAGCCCCAGCATTTT. This encodes CATSRDLQGTGQPQHF. The variable domain in full, completed from reference TRBV15 and TRBJ1-5, reads DAMVIQNPRYQVTQFGKPVTLSCSQTLNHNVMYWYQQKSSQAPKLLFHYYDKDFNNEADTPDNFQSRRPNTSFCFLDIRSPGLGDTAMYLCATSRDLQGTGQPQHFGDGTRLSIL.

The rearrangement links TRBV27 to TRBJ2-6, with D perhaps TRBD1 or TRBD2 (5 bases each). CDR1 is MNHEY, CDR2 SMNVEV, per germline (reference sequence). V was cut by 0 bases and J by 2 bases, with 5 bases left in between. This CDR3 spans 15 amino acids. This CDR3 reads CASSLSGAGANVLTF. The CDR3 DNA is TGTGCCAGCAGTTTATCGGGGGCTGGGGCCAACGTCCTGACTTTC. The complete variable domain, with remaining parts taken from reference TRBV27 and TRBJ2-6, reads EAQVTQNPRYLITVTGKKLTVTCSQNMNHEYMSWYRQDPGLGLRQIYYSMNVEVTDKGDVPEGYKVSRKEKRNFPLILESPSPNQTSLYFCASSLSGAGANVLTFGAGSRLTVL.

Only one count was recorded for this clone. This rearrangement joins TRBV21-1 to TRBJ1-1. TRBV21-1 is a pseudogene segment. This CDR3 region has 17 residues. CDR3 sequence reads: CASSKGQGGRVDTEAFF. The CDR3 nucleotides read TGTGCCAGCAGCAAAGGGCAGGGAGGCCGGGTGGACACTGAAGCTTTCTTT.

This clone appeared a single time. The chain employs TRBV5-1 and TRBJ2-4, with 10 bases lining up with TRBD2. CDR1 is SGHRS, CDR2 YFSETQ, per germline. This CDR3 has 18 residues. V trimming: 0 bases; J trimming: 0 bases; junction bases outside the gene matches: 6. The CDR3 DNA reads TGCGCCAGCAGCTTGGAACCTAGCGGGGGTGTAGCCAAAAACATTCAGTACTTC. It translates to CASSLEPSGGVAKNIQYF.

The chain joins TRBV19 to TRBJ1-6; 8 positions match TRBD1. This CDR3 comprises 15 residues. After removal of 4 bases from V and 10 bases from J, the junction contained 9 bases not matched to a gene. Germline lookup yields CDR1 LNHDA and CDR2 SQIVND (reference sequence). The DNA for the CDR3 is TGTGCCAGTAGTACCGGGCAGGGGGCGAGATCACCCCTCCACTTT. Its protein is CASSTGQGARSPLHF.

The V call is TRBV5-5, the J call TRBJ2-7; the D gene is possibly TRBD2 (6 bases). With 4 bases removed from V and 7 bases from J, the gap between germline ends came to 15 bases. The length of the CDR3 is 13 residues. CDR1 is SGHKS and CDR2 is YYEKEE in the germline V gene (reference sequence). The CDR3 DNA follows: TGTGCCAGCAGCACCGGGACTCTGGAGGAGCAGTACGTC. Translated: CASSTGTLEEQYV.

In nucleotides, the CDR3 is TGTGCCAGTACCTCCAGGGGGGGGTTTGGCTACACCTTC. Translated: CASTSRGGFGYTF. The chain joins TRBV19 to TRBJ1-2; 7 nucleotides match TRBD1. Germline V gives CDR1 LNHDA, CDR2 SQIVND (reference sequence). V dropped 7 bases and J dropped 7; count of bases not matched to a gene: 9. CDR3 size: 13 residues. The complete variable domain, with remaining parts taken from reference TRBV19 and TRBJ1-2, reads DGGITQSPKYLFRKEGQNVTLSCEQNLNHDAMYWYRQDPGQGLRLIYYSQIVNDFQKGDIAEGYSVSREKKESFPLTVTSAQKNPTAFYLCASTSRGGFGYTFGSGTRLTVV.

V gene TRBV24-1 combines with J gene TRBJ1-2; 8 positions match TRBD1. CDR1 is KGHDR, CDR2 SFDVKD, per germline. The CDR3 contains 14 residues. Trimming at V came to 2 bases and at J to 4 bases, leaving 2 bases not matched to a gene. CDR3 nucleotides: TGTGCCACCAGTGATTCCGGGACAGGCTATGGCTACACCTTC. It specifies CATSDSGTGYGYTF.

This clone was picked up one time. The V gene is TRBV6-5, the J gene TRBJ2-1; the D call may be TRBD1 or TRBD2 (5 bases each). The V gene's germline CDR1 is MNHEY and CDR2 SVGAGI. The CDR3 runs 13 residues. V lost 0 bases and J lost 7, with 7 bases in between. CDR3: CASSYSWGNEQFF. DNA of the CDR3: TGTGCCAGCAGTTACTCGTGGGGGAATGAGCAGTTCTTC.

The J gene is TRBJ2-3, the V gene TRBV5-1; 14 bases are shared with TRBD2. The CDR3 length is 17 residues. Trimming at V came to 4 bases and at J to 1 base, leaving 5 bases not matched to a gene. Germline CDR1 reads SGHRS; CDR2 reads YFSETQ. CDR3 amino acids: CASSRGLAGAGTDTQYF. The CDR3, as DNA: TGCGCCAGCAGCCGGGGACTAGCGGGGGCCGGCACAGATACGCAGTATTTT.

The chain uses TRBV19 and TRBJ1-2; D is unclear. The CDR3 is 15 residues long. Germline V gene sequence: CDR1 LNHDA, CDR2 SQIVND (reference sequence). The V end was cut by 3 bases, the J end by 0 bases, with 11 bases between. Here the CDR3 DNA reads TGTGCCAGTAGTATTTTTGGGAGAGCTAACTATGGCTACACCTTC. Translation gives CASSIFGRANYGYTF. Full variable domain (outside the CDR3, taken from reference TRBV19 and TRBJ1-2): DGGITQSPKYLFRKEGQNVTLSCEQNLNHDAMYWYRQDPGQGLRLIYYSQIVNDFQKGDIAEGYSVSREKKESFPLTVTSAQKNPTAFYLCASSIFGRANYGYTFGSGTRLTVV.

This clone was observed a few times. This chain uses TRBV28 with TRBJ2-1; possible D gene TRBD1, 6 bases. The CDR3 is 15 residues long. The germline gives CDR1 MDHEN, CDR2 SYDVKM. V lost 5 bases, J lost 7 bases, and 18 bases lay in between. The CDR3 spells CASSQRRGLGNEQFF. The CDR3 DNA sequence: TGTGCCAGCAGTCAACGCAGGGGTCTTGGGAATGAGCAGTTCTTC.